A selection of T cell receptor beta chains follows, all from one sample in a study of blood T cell repertoires in COVID-19. Libraries were prepared by immunoSEQ multiplex PCR; TCRdb keeps only in-frame clonotypes and omits some of them. Among about 260,000 clones listed, around 84% were seen once. Input material: peripheral blood. All receptors derive from an older woman with COVID-19, enrolled during active disease. The CDR3 runs from the conserved cysteine through the conserved F or W. D genes are given only for firm matches.

D gene	V gene	J gene	CDR3 length	CDR3 protein
.	TRBV18	TRBJ1-6	15	CASSPSVPYNSPLHF
TRBD2	TRBV7-8	TRBJ2-1	16	CASSPRPRGGSNEQFF
TRBD1	TRBV19	TRBJ2-5	15	CASTQSQGAGETQYF
.	TRBV27	TRBJ2-7	12	CASARGSYEQYF
TRBD1	TRBV5-1	TRBJ2-3	14	CASNGRGQADTQYF
.	TRBV5-1	TRBJ2-2	15	CASSLDLPNTGELFF
TRBD1	TRBV2	TRBJ1-2	16	CASSPWTGGPNYGYTF
.	TRBV7-9	TRBJ1-5	18	CASSLEGWGGGSNQPQHF
.	TRBV30	TRBJ1-6	16	CAWSVGPERANSPLHF
TRBD2	TRBV7-2	TRBJ2-1	18	CASSLGLLASGLGDEQFF
.	TRBV7-3	TRBJ1-2	17	CASSPSAGQGTYYGYTF
.	TRBV6-5	TRBJ2-1	15	CATTLVGGAHNEQFF
TRBD2	TRBV7-9	TRBJ2-3	15	CASSPPGLAGDTQYF
.	TRBV6-1	TRBJ2-7	14	CASSEGGDFYEQYF
.	TRBV30	TRBJ1-5	13	CAWSVGGNQPQHF
TRBD2	TRBV30	TRBJ2-7	14	CAWSRGDYSYEQYF
.	TRBV5-4	TRBJ1-6	14	CASRENRGNSPLHF
TRBD1	TRBV4-2	TRBJ1-1	18	CASSRDHRTGEGSTEAFF
TRBD1	TRBV27	TRBJ1-4	17	CASSNLAGGGLGEKLFF
.	TRBV20-1	TRBJ2-7	10	CSASYYEQYF
.	TRBV28	TRBJ2-3	13	CASSLIVRDTQYF